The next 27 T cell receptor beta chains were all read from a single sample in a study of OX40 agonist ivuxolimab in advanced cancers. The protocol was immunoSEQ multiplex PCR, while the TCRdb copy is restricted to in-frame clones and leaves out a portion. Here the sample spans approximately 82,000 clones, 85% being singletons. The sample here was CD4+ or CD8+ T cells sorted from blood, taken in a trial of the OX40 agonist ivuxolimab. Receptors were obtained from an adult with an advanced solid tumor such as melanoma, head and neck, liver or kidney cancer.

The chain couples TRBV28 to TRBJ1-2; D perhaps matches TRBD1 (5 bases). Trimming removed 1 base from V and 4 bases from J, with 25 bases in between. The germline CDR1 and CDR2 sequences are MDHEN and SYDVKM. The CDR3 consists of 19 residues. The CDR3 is CASSLLGVGQGGSFYGYTF. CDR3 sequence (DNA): TGTGCCAGCAGTTTATTGGGAGTAGGTCAGGGAGGTTCGTTCTATGGCTACACCTTC.

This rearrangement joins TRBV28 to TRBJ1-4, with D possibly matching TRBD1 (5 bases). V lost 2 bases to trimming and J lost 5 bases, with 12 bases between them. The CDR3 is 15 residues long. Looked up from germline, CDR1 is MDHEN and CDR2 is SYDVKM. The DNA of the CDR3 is TGTGCCAGCAGTTTAGAGGGGCCCCCCAATGAAAAACTGTTTTTT. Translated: CASSLEGPPNEKLFF.

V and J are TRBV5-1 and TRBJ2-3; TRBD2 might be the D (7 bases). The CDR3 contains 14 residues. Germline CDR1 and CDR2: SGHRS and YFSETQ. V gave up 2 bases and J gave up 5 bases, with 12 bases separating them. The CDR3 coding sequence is TGCGCCAGCAGCTTTAAGGGGGGGCAAGATACGCAGTATTTT. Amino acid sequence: CASSFKGGQDTQYF.

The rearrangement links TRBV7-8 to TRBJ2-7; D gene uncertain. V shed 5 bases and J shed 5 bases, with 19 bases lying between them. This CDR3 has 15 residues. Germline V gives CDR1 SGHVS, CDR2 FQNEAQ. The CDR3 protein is CASSLGFGANHEQYF. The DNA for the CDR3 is TGTGCCAGCAGCCTTGGGTTTGGCGCGAACCACGAGCAGTACTTC.

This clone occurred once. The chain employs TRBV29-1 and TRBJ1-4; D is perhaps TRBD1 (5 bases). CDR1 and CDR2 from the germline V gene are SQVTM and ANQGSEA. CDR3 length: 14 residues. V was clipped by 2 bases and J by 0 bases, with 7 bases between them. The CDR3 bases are TGCAGCGTTGAAATGACAGCAACTAATGAAAAACTGTTTTTT. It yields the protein CSVEMTATNEKLFF. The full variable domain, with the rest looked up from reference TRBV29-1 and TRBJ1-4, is SAVISQKPSRDICQRGTSLTIQCQVDSQVTMMFWYRQQPGQSLTLIATANQGSEATYESGFVIDKFPISRPNLTFSTLTVSNMSPEDSSIYLCSVEMTATNEKLFFGSGTQLSVL.

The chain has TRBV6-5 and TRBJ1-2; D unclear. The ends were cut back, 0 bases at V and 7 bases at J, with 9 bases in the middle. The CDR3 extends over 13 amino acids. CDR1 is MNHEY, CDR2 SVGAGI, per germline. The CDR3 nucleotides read TGTGCCAGCAGTTACTCGGGCGCCCTTGGCTACACCTTC. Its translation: CASSYSGALGYTF.

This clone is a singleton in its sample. Here the CDR3 reads CASSVTPLTETQYF. The CDR3 DNA reads TGTGCCAGCAGCGTTACACCGCTAACGGAGACCCAGTACTTC. V gene TRBV9 combines with J gene TRBJ2-5; D not certain. The CDR3 has 14 residues. V dropped 2 bases and J dropped 5 bases, with 13 bases sitting between them. Per germline, CDR1 SGDLS and CDR2 YYNGEE.

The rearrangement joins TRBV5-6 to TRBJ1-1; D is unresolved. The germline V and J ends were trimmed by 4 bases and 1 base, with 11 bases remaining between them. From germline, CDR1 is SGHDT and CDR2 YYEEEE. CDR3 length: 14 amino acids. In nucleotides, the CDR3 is TGTGCCAGCAGCGTCGATCGAAAGAACACTGAAGCTTTCTTT. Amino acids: CASSVDRKNTEAFF.

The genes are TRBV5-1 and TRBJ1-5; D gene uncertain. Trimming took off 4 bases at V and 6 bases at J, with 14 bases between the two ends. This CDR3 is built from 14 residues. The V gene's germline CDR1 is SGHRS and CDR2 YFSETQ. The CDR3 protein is CASSADGGSQPQHF. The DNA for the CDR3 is TGCGCCAGCAGCGCGGACGGTGGCAGTCAGCCCCAGCATTTT. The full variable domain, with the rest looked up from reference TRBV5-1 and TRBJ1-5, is KAGVTQTPRYLIKTRGQQVTLSCSPISGHRSVSWYQQTPGQGLQFLFEYFSETQRNKGNFPGRFSGRQFSNSRSEMNVSTLELGDSALYLCASSADGGSQPQHFGDGTRLSIL.

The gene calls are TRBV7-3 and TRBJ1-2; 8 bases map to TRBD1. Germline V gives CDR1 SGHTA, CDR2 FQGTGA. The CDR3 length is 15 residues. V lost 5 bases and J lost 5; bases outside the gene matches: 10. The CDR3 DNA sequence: TGTGCCAGCAGCCCGGGGAGGACAGGGAGGTATGGCTACACCTTC. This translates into CASSPGRTGRYGYTF.

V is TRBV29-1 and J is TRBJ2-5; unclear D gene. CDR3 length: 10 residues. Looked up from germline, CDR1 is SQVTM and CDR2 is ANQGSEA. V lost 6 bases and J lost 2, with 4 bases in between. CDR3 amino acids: CSVAQETQYF. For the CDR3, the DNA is TGCAGCGTGGCTCAAGAGACCCAGTACTTC.

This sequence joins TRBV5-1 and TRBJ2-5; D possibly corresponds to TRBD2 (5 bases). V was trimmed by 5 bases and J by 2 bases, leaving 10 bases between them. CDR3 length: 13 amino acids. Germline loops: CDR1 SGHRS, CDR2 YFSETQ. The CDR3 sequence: CASRSGTQETQYF. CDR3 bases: TGCGCCAGCAGATCGGGAACTCAAGAGACCCAGTACTTC. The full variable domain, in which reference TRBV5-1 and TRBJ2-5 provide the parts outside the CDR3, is KAGVTQTPRYLIKTRGQQVTLSCSPISGHRSVSWYQQTPGQGLQFLFEYFSETQRNKGNFPGRFSGRQFSNSRSEMNVSTLELGDSALYLCASRSGTQETQYFGPGTRLLVL.

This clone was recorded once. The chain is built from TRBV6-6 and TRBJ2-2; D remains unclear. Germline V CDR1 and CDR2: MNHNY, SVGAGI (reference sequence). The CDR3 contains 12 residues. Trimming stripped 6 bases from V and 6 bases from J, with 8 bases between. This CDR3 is CASRRRSGELFF. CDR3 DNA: TGTGCCAGCAGACGACGGTCCGGGGAGCTGTTTTTT.

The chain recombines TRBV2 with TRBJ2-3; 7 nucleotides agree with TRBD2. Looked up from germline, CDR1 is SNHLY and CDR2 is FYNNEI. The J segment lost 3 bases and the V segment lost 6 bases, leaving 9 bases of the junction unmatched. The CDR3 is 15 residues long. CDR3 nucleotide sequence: TGTGCCAGCAGGATGACTAGCTCTAGGACAGATACGCAGTATTTT. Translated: CASRMTSSRTDTQYF.

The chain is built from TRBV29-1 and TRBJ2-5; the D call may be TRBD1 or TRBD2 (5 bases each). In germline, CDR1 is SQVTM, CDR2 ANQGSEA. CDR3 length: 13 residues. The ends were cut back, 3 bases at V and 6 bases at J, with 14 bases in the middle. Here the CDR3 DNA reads TGCAGCGTTGAGAGTTCTAAGGGACAGACCCAGTACTTC. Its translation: CSVESSKGQTQYF.

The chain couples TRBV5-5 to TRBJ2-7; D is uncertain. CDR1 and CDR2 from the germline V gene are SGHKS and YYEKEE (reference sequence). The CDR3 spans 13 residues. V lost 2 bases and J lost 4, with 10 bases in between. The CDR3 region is CASSLGPTYEQYF. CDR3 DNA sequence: TGTGCCAGCAGCTTAGGGCCTACATACGAGCAGTACTTC.

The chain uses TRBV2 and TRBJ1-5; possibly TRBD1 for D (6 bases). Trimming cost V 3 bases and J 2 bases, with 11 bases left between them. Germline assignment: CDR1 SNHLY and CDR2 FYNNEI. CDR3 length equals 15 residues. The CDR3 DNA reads TGTGCCAGCAGTGACGACGGGGGCGGCAATCAGCCCCAGCATTTT. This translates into CASSDDGGGNQPQHF.

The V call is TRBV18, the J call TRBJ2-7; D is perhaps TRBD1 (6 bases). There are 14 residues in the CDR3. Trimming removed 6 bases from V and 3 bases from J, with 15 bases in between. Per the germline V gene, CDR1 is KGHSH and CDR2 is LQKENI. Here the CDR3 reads CASSSIEGGYEQYF. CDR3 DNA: TGTGCCAGCTCGTCAATTGAAGGGGGCTACGAGCAGTACTTC.

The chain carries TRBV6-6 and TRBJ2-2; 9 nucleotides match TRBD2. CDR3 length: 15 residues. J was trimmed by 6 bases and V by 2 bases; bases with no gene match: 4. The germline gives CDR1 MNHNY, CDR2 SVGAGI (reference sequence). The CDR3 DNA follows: TGTGCCAGCAGTTACGGCGGGGGGGGACCCGGGGAGCTGTTTTTT. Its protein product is CASSYGGGGPGELFF.

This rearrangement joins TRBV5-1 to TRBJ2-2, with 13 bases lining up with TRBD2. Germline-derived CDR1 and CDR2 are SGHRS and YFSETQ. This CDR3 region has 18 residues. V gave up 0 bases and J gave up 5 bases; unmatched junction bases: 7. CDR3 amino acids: CASSLATTSGGSTGELFF. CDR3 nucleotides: TGCGCCAGCAGCTTGGCCACGACTAGCGGGGGGTCTACCGGGGAGCTGTTTTTT.

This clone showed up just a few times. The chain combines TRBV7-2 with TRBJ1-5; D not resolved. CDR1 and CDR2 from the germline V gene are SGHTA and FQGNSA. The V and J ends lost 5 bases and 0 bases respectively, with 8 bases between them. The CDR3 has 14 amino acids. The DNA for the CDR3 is TGTGCCAGCAGCCCTAGGGCTAGCAATCAGCCCCAGCATTTT. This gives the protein CASSPRASNQPQHF.

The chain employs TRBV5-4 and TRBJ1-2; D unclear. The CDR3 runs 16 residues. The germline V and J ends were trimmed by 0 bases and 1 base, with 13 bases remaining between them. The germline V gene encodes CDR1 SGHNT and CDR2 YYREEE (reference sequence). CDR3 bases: TGTGCCAGCAGCTTGGCCGGCTGGCAGAATAACTATGGCTACACCTTC. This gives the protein CASSLAGWQNNYGYTF.

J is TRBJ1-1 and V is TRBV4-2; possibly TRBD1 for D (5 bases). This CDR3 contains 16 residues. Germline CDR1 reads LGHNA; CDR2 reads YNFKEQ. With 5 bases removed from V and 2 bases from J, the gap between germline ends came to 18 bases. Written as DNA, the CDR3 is TGTGCCAGCAGCTTAGCGGGGGTCCTAACTAACACTGAAGCTTTCTTT. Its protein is CASSLAGVLTNTEAFF.

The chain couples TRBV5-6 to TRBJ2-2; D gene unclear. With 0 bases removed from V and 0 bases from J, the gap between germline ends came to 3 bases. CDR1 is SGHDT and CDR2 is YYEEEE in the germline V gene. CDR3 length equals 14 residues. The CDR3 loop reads CASSLGTNTGELFF. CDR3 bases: TGTGCCAGCAGCTTGGGGACGAACACCGGGGAGCTGTTTTTT.

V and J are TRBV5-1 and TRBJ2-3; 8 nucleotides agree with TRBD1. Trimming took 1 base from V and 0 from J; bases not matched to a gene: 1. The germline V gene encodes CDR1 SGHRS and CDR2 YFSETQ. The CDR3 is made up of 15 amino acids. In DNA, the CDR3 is TGCGCCAGCAGCTTGTGGACAGGGAGCACAGATACGCAGTATTTT. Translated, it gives CASSLWTGSTDTQYF.

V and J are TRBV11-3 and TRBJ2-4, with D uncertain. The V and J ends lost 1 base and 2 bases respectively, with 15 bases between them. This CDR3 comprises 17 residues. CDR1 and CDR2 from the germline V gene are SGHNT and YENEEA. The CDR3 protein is CASSLGKGSESKNIQYF. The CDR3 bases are TGTGCCAGCAGCTTAGGGAAGGGAAGTGAGTCCAAAAACATTCAGTACTTC.

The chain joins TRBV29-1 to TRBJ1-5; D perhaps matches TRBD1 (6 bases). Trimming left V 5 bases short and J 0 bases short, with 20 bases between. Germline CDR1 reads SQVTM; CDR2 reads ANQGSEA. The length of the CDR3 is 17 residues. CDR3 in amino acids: CSVIQGSDPYSNQPQHF. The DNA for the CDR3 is TGCAGCGTTATCCAGGGGTCAGACCCCTATAGCAATCAGCCCCAGCATTTT.